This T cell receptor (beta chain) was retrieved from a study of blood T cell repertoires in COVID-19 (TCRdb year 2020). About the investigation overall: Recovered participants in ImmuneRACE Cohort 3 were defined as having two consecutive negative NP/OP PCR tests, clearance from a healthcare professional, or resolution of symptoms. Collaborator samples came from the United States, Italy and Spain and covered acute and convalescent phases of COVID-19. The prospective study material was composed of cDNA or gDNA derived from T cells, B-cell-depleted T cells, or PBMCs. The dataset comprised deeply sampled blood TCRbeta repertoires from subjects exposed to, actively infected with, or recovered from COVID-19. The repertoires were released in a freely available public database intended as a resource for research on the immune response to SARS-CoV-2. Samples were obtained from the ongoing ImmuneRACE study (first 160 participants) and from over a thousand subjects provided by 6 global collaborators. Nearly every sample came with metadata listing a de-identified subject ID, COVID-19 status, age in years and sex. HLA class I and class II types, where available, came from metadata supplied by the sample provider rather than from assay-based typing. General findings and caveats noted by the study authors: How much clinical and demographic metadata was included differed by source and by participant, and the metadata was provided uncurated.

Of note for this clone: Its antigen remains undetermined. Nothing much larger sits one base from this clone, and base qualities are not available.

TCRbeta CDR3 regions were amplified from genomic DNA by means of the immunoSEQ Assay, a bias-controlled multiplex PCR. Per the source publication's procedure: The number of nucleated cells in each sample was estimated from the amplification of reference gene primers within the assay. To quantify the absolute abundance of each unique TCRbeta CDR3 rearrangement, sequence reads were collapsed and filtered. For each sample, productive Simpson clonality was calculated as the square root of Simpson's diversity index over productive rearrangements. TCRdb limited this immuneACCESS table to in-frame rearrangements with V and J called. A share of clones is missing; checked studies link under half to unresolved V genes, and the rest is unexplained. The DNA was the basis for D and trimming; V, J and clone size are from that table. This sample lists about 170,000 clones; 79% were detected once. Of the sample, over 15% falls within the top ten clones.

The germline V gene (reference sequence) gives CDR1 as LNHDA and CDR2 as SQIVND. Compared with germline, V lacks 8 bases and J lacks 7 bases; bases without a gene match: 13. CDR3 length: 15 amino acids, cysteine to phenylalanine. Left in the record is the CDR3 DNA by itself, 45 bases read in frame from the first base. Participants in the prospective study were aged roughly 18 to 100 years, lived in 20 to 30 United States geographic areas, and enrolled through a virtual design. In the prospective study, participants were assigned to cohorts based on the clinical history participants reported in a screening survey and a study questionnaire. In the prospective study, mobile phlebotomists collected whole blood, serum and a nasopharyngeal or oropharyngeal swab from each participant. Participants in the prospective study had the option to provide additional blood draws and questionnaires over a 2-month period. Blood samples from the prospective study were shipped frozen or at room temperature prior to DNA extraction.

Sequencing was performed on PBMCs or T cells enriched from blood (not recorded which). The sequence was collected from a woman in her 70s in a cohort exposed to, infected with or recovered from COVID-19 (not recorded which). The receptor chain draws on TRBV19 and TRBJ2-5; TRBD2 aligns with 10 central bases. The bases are TGTGCCAGTCGCTGGACTAGCGGAGACCCAGGGACCCAGTACTTC. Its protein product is CASRWTSGDPGTQYF. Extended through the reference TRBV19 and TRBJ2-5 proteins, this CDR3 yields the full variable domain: DGGITQSPKYLFRKEGQNVTLSCEQNLNHDAMYWYRQDPGQGLRLIYYSQIVNDFQKGDIAEGYSVSREKKESFPLTVTSAQKNPTAFYLCASRWTSGDPGTQYFGPGTRLLVL.